This is a list of T cell receptor beta chains from one sample in a study of healthy donors' naive CD4 and CD8 T cells. TCRdb re-analysed the reads in MiXCR, keeping a single row per CDR3 protein. The table records 150,000 to 200,000 distinct CDR3 sequences, over 60% of them present only once. The sample comprised naive CD4+ and CD8+ T cells sorted from blood, pooled from several donors. These TCRs come from a pool of human donors in good health; the sample pools cells from several healthy donors. Each CDR3 is given with its conserved first and last residue. The D gene is left open where the match is weak. The listing skips clone size in some rows; elsewhere it reads once, few, many or a size class.

d_gene: .; len: 15; v_gene: TRBV30; abundance: .; j_gene: TRBJ1-2; CDR3nt: TGTGCCTGGAGTATAGGGGCGCCGCGGAGCTATGGCTACACCTTC; CDR3aa: CAWSIGAPRSYGYTF
d_gene: TRBD1; len: 15; v_gene: TRBV12-3/TRBV12-4; abundance: once; j_gene: TRBJ1-5; CDR3nt: TGTGCCAGCAGCCAAGGACAGGGTAATAATCAGCCCCAGCATTTT; CDR3aa: CASSQGQGNNQPQHF
d_gene: .; len: 13; v_gene: TRBV29-1; abundance: once; j_gene: TRBJ2-7; CDR3nt: TGCAGCGTTGGGTGGCAGGGGCCTTACGAGCAGTACTTC; CDR3aa: CSVGWQGPYEQYF
d_gene: TRBD2; len: 14; v_gene: TRBV12-3/TRBV12-4; abundance: .; j_gene: TRBJ2-7; CDR3nt: TGTGCCAGCAGTGTAGCGGGAGGGCCCTACGAGCAGTACTTC; CDR3aa: CASSVAGGPYEQYF
d_gene: .; len: 11; v_gene: TRBV29-1; abundance: .; j_gene: TRBJ2-2; CDR3nt: TGCAGCGGCCTAGAGACCGGGGAGCTGTTTTTT; CDR3aa: CSGLETGELFF
d_gene: .; len: 11; v_gene: TRBV29-1; abundance: .; j_gene: TRBJ2-5; CDR3nt: TGCAGCGTTGGCAGAAGTGAGACCCAGTACTTC; CDR3aa: CSVGRSETQYF
d_gene: .; len: 13; v_gene: TRBV5-6; abundance: .; j_gene: TRBJ2-7; CDR3nt: TGTGCCAGCAGCTTCCAGCCCTCCTACGAGCAGTACTTC; CDR3aa: CASSFQPSYEQYF
d_gene: .; len: 15; v_gene: TRBV27; abundance: .; j_gene: TRBJ2-7; CDR3nt: TGTGCCAGCAGTTCAGACAGAGACACATCGTACGAGCAGTACTTC; CDR3aa: CASSSDRDTSYEQYF
d_gene: TRBD1; len: 17; v_gene: TRBV18; abundance: .; j_gene: TRBJ1-1; CDR3nt: TGTGCCAGCTCACTACAAGGACAGGGAGGAATGAACACTGAAGCTTTCTTT; CDR3aa: CASSLQGQGGMNTEAFF
d_gene: TRBD2; len: 14; v_gene: TRBV19; abundance: .; j_gene: TRBJ2-2; CDR3nt: TGTGCCAGTAGTCCGGGACTAGCTAGCGGGGAGCTGTTTTTT; CDR3aa: CASSPGLASGELFF
d_gene: .; len: 12; v_gene: TRBV10-3; abundance: .; j_gene: TRBJ1-1; CDR3nt: TGTGCCATCGCCAGTATGAACACTGAAGCTTTCTTT; CDR3aa: CAIASMNTEAFF
d_gene: .; len: 14; v_gene: TRBV5-4; abundance: .; j_gene: TRBJ1-1; CDR3nt: TGTGCCAGCAGCTTGGAGGGGCAAGAGGCTGAAGCTTTCTTT; CDR3aa: CASSLEGQEAEAFF
d_gene: TRBD2; len: 14; v_gene: TRBV29-1; abundance: few; j_gene: TRBJ2-5; CDR3nt: TGCAGCGTTGGGGCAGCGGGAGCCCAAGAGACCCAGTACTTC; CDR3aa: CSVGAAGAQETQYF
d_gene: .; len: 13; v_gene: TRBV18; abundance: .; j_gene: TRBJ2-5; CDR3nt: TGTGCCAGCTCACCACTAGGCTTAGAGACCCAGTACTTC; CDR3aa: CASSPLGLETQYF
d_gene: TRBD2; len: 18; v_gene: TRBV4-2; abundance: .; j_gene: TRBJ2-3; CDR3nt: TGTGCCAGCAGCCAAGAACGGCGCCTAGCGGGCTACACAGATACGCAGTATTTT; CDR3aa: CASSQERRLAGYTDTQYF
d_gene: .; len: 14; v_gene: TRBV30; abundance: once; j_gene: TRBJ1-5; CDR3nt: TGTGCCTGGAGTGTCGATCTCGGGGGTCAGCCCCAGCATTTT; CDR3aa: CAWSVDLGGQPQHF
d_gene: TRBD2; len: 15; v_gene: TRBV29-1; abundance: few; j_gene: TRBJ2-1; CDR3nt: TGCAGCGTTGAAGATCCACCAGCGGGGGCTATAAAGCAGTTCTTC; CDR3aa: CSVEDPPAGAIKQFF
d_gene: .; len: 12; v_gene: TRBV6-2/TRBV6-3; abundance: .; j_gene: TRBJ2-5; CDR3nt: TGTGCCAGCAGGCGGACGGGGGAGACCCAGTACTTC; CDR3aa: CASRRTGETQYF
d_gene: .; len: 14; v_gene: TRBV5-1; abundance: .; j_gene: TRBJ1-1; CDR3nt: TGCGCCAGCAGCTTGGAACCGTTAAACACTGAAGCTTTCTTT; CDR3aa: CASSLEPLNTEAFF
d_gene: TRBD2; len: 15; v_gene: TRBV29-1; abundance: .; j_gene: TRBJ2-7; CDR3nt: TGCAGCGCAACAACGACTAGCGGCGCCTCCTACGAGCAGTACTTC; CDR3aa: CSATTTSGASYEQYF
d_gene: .; len: 12; v_gene: TRBV20-1; abundance: few; j_gene: TRBJ2-7; CDR3nt: TGCAGTGGGCGCGGAGGGACCTACGAGCAGTACTTC; CDR3aa: CSGRGGTYEQYF
d_gene: .; len: 16; v_gene: TRBV13; abundance: .; j_gene: TRBJ2-7; CDR3nt: TGTGCCAGCAGCTTAAGGCTGGGGACGGATTCCTACGAGCAGTACTTC; CDR3aa: CASSLRLGTDSYEQYF
d_gene: .; len: 14; v_gene: TRBV4-1; abundance: .; j_gene: TRBJ2-3; CDR3nt: TGCGCCAGCAGCCTTTCCTCTAGCACAGATACGCAGTATTTT; CDR3aa: CASSLSSSTDTQYF
d_gene: .; len: 15; v_gene: TRBV6-5; abundance: once; j_gene: TRBJ1-4; CDR3nt: TGTGCCAGCAGTTACACCTGGGCCCAGAATGAAAAACTGTTTTTT; CDR3aa: CASSYTWAQNEKLFF
d_gene: .; len: 14; v_gene: TRBV29-1; abundance: once; j_gene: TRBJ2-5; CDR3nt: TGCAGCTCATCGGCGGGGAAAAAGCAAGAGACCCAGTACTTC; CDR3aa: CSSSAGKKQETQYF
d_gene: TRBD2; len: 15; v_gene: TRBV24-1; abundance: .; j_gene: TRBJ2-1; CDR3nt: TGTGCCACCAGTGCCCGGGCGGGAGGGCCCAATGAGCAGTTCTTC; CDR3aa: CATSARAGGPNEQFF
d_gene: .; len: 17; v_gene: TRBV5-5; abundance: .; j_gene: TRBJ2-5; CDR3nt: TGTGCCAGCAGCTTGGCGGGACCCCATCCTAAGCCGGGGACCCAGTACTTC; CDR3aa: CASSLAGPHPKPGTQYF
d_gene: .; len: 13; v_gene: TRBV19; abundance: .; j_gene: TRBJ2-2; CDR3nt: TGTGCCAGTACCAGGGCCCAGGGAGGGGAGCTGTTTTTT; CDR3aa: CASTRAQGGELFF
d_gene: TRBD1; len: 16; v_gene: TRBV6-5; abundance: .; j_gene: TRBJ1-6; CDR3nt: TGTGCCAGCAGTTACTCGACGACAGGGTTGACGTCACCCCTCCACTTT; CDR3aa: CASSYSTTGLTSPLHF
d_gene: .; len: 14; v_gene: TRBV29-1; abundance: .; j_gene: TRBJ2-7; CDR3nt: TGCAGCGTTCTGGCATGGGCTGGGCGCGGCGAGCAGTACTTC; CDR3aa: CSVLAWAGRGEQYF
d_gene: TRBD1; len: 16; v_gene: TRBV6-1; abundance: .; j_gene: TRBJ2-1; CDR3nt: TGTGCCAGCAGTCTCCACGGACAGGGGACTTACAATGAGCAGTTCTTC; CDR3aa: CASSLHGQGTYNEQFF
d_gene: .; len: 12; v_gene: TRBV6-2/TRBV6-3; abundance: .; j_gene: TRBJ2-5; CDR3nt: TGTGCCAGCAGTTACCCCCTGGAGACCCAGTACTTC; CDR3aa: CASSYPLETQYF
d_gene: TRBD1; len: 16; v_gene: TRBV30; abundance: .; j_gene: TRBJ1-4; CDR3nt: TGTGCCTGGAGTGCTCGGGACAGCCAATACTATGAAAAACTGTTTTTT; CDR3aa: CAWSARDSQYYEKLFF
d_gene: .; len: 13; v_gene: TRBV11-2; abundance: .; j_gene: TRBJ1-1; CDR3nt: TGTGCCAGCAGCCTACCGGGGTGGGCAGAAGCTTTCTTT; CDR3aa: CASSLPGWAEAFF
d_gene: .; len: 11; v_gene: TRBV6-2/TRBV6-3; abundance: .; j_gene: TRBJ1-5; CDR3nt: TGTGCCAGCGACGGGGGAAGGGCCCAGCATTTT; CDR3aa: CASDGGRAQHF
d_gene: TRBD1; len: 14; v_gene: TRBV29-1; abundance: .; j_gene: TRBJ2-4; CDR3nt: TGCAGCGTGCGGGACAGGGCCATCGAAAACATTCAGTACTTC; CDR3aa: CSVRDRAIENIQYF
d_gene: .; len: 15; v_gene: TRBV6-5; abundance: .; j_gene: TRBJ2-7; CDR3nt: TGTGCCAGTTATTACCGCGGGCAGGCCACCTACGAGCAGTACTTC; CDR3aa: CASYYRGQATYEQYF
d_gene: TRBD1; len: 14; v_gene: TRBV6-5; abundance: .; j_gene: TRBJ2-7; CDR3nt: TGTGCCAGCAGTTACGGGCAGGGGGCAGGCGAGCAGTACTTC; CDR3aa: CASSYGQGAGEQYF
d_gene: .; len: 13; v_gene: TRBV6-5; abundance: .; j_gene: TRBJ2-1; CDR3nt: TGTGCCAGCAGTACCGGTCTGGGTAATGAGCAGTTCTTC; CDR3aa: CASSTGLGNEQFF
d_gene: TRBD1; len: 14; v_gene: TRBV12-3/TRBV12-4; abundance: .; j_gene: TRBJ1-5; CDR3nt: TGTGCCAGCAGTTTGGGGGACAGGGCACAGCCCCAGCATTTT; CDR3aa: CASSLGDRAQPQHF
d_gene: .; len: 13; v_gene: TRBV29-1; abundance: .; j_gene: TRBJ2-2; CDR3nt: TGCAGCGTTGCTGACAGTTACCCCGGGGAGCTGTTTTTT; CDR3aa: CSVADSYPGELFF
d_gene: .; len: 14; v_gene: TRBV29-1; abundance: .; j_gene: TRBJ2-3; CDR3nt: TGCAGCGGTGAGGACAGACCCTTCACAGATACGCAGTATTTT; CDR3aa: CSGEDRPFTDTQYF
d_gene: .; len: 13; v_gene: TRBV5-1; abundance: .; j_gene: TRBJ1-1; CDR3nt: TGCGCCAGCCGGTTTGGTGGGGCCACTGAAACTTTCTTT; CDR3aa: CASRFGGATETFF
d_gene: TRBD2; len: 15; v_gene: TRBV19; abundance: .; j_gene: TRBJ2-7; CDR3nt: TGTGCCAGTAGTCATCAGGGACTAGCTACCTACGAGCAGTACTTC; CDR3aa: CASSHQGLATYEQYF
d_gene: .; len: 15; v_gene: TRBV27; abundance: .; j_gene: TRBJ1-1; CDR3nt: TGTGCCAGCAGTCATACGAGACAGTTGAACACTGAAGCTTTCTTT; CDR3aa: CASSHTRQLNTEAFF
d_gene: .; len: 13; v_gene: TRBV27; abundance: .; j_gene: TRBJ2-3; CDR3nt: TGTGCCAGCAGTTTATCGAGTCTGGATACGCAGTATTTT; CDR3aa: CASSLSSLDTQYF
d_gene: .; len: 12; v_gene: TRBV29-1; abundance: .; j_gene: TRBJ1-1; CDR3nt: TGCAGCGTAGTGGGGCCCTTAGTGGAAGCTTTCTTT; CDR3aa: CSVVGPLVEAFF
d_gene: .; len: 19; v_gene: TRBV27; abundance: .; j_gene: TRBJ2-3; CDR3nt: TGTGCCAGCAGTTTTGGGACAGGGATGGCGGGAGGGCCCACAGATACGCAGTATTTT; CDR3aa: CASSFGTGMAGGPTDTQYF
d_gene: TRBD1; len: 14; v_gene: TRBV29-1; abundance: .; j_gene: TRBJ2-1; CDR3nt: TGCAGCGTCCACCGGGACAGGGGCTACAATGAGCAGTTCTTC; CDR3aa: CSVHRDRGYNEQFF
d_gene: .; len: 12; v_gene: TRBV29-1; abundance: .; j_gene: TRBJ2-5; CDR3nt: TGCAGCGCCGGGACCCTTCAAGAGACCCAGTACTTC; CDR3aa: CSAGTLQETQYF
d_gene: .; len: 13; v_gene: TRBV29-1; abundance: .; j_gene: TRBJ2-6; CDR3nt: TGCAGCGTGTGGAGCTCTGGGGCCAACGTCCTGACTTTC; CDR3aa: CSVWSSGANVLTF
d_gene: TRBD1; len: 17; v_gene: TRBV6-2/TRBV6-3; abundance: .; j_gene: TRBJ2-1; CDR3nt: TGTGCCAGCAGTTACTGGCCCAGTAGGCAGGGGGACAATGAGCAGTTCTTC; CDR3aa: CASSYWPSRQGDNEQFF
d_gene: .; len: 14; v_gene: TRBV5-5; abundance: .; j_gene: TRBJ1-5; CDR3nt: TGTGCCAGCAGCATAGGGACCTCGGGTCAGCCCCAGCATTTT; CDR3aa: CASSIGTSGQPQHF
d_gene: .; len: 18; v_gene: TRBV19; abundance: .; j_gene: TRBJ1-1; CDR3nt: TGTGCCAGTAGTATGACGGGGGTGCCCCTGACTGGGAACACTGAAGCTTTCTTT; CDR3aa: CASSMTGVPLTGNTEAFF
d_gene: TRBD1; len: 13; v_gene: TRBV29-1; abundance: .; j_gene: TRBJ1-2; CDR3nt: TGCAGCGTCAATCCGGGGGACAGGGATGGCTACACCTTC; CDR3aa: CSVNPGDRDGYTF
d_gene: .; len: 14; v_gene: TRBV29-1; abundance: .; j_gene: TRBJ2-1; CDR3nt: TGCAGCGTTAGTGACAGCCTTCCTCGGAGGGGGCAGTTCTTC; CDR3aa: CSVSDSLPRRGQFF
d_gene: .; len: 16; v_gene: TRBV29-1; abundance: .; j_gene: TRBJ1-2; CDR3nt: TGCAGCGTTGAAGGGGTTACTAAATCTGCTAACTATGGCTACACCTTC; CDR3aa: CSVEGVTKSANYGYTF
d_gene: .; len: 15; v_gene: TRBV6-2/TRBV6-3; abundance: .; j_gene: TRBJ2-7; CDR3nt: TGTGCCAGCAGTTACCGGGTGCAGGGTCCACGCGAGCAGTACTTC; CDR3aa: CASSYRVQGPREQYF
d_gene: TRBD2; len: 19; v_gene: TRBV6-5; abundance: .; j_gene: TRBJ2-1; CDR3nt: TGTGCCAGCCTTAAAAGGTGGCTAGCGGGAGTAAGCTCCTACAATGAGCAGTTCTTC; CDR3aa: CASLKRWLAGVSSYNEQFF
d_gene: .; len: 11; v_gene: TRBV29-1; abundance: .; j_gene: TRBJ2-1; CDR3nt: TGCAGCGGGAGTGGATACAATGAGCAGTTCTTC; CDR3aa: CSGSGYNEQFF